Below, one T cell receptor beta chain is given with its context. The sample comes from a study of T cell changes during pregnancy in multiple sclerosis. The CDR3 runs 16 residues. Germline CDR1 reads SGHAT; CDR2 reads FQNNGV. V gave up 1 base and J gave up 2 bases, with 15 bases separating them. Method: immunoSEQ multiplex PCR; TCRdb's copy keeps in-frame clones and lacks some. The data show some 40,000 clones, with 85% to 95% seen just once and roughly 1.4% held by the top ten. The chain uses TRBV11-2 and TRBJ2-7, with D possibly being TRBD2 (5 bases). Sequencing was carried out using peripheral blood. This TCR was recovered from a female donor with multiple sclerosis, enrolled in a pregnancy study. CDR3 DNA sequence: TGTGCCAGCAGCTTAGGTTTTGGGGAGTTGCCCTACGAGCAGTACTTC. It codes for CASSLGFGELPYEQYF.